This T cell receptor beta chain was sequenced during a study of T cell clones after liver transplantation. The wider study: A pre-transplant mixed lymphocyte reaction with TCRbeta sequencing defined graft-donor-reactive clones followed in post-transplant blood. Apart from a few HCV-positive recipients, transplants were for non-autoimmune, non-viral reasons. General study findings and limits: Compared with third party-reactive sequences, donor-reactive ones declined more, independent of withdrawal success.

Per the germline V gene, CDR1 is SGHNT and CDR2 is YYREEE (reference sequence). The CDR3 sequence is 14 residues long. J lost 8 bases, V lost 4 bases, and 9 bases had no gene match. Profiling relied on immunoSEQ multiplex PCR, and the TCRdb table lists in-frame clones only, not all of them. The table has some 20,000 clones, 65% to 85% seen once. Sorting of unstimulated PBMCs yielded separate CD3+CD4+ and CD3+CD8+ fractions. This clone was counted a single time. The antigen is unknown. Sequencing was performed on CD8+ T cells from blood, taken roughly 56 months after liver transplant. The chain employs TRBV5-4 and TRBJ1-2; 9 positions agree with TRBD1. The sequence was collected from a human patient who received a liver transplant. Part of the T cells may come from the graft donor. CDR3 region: CASSQDGTGYGYTF. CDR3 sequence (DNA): TGTGCCAGCAGCCAAGATGGGACAGGGTACGGCTACACCTTC.